Listed here are 6 T cell receptor beta chains from one sample, sequenced in a study of T-cell memory formation after mild COVID-19. TCRdb reprocessed the 5' RACE reads with MiXCR, giving one entry per CDR3 protein. In the table there are 400,000 to 450,000 distinct CDR3 sequences, roughly 18% of which are singletons. Sequenced input: PBMCs or a T cell subset sorted from them (not recorded which). The source of these receptors is a man between 18 and 29 years old who had mild COVID-19 (a few samples of this study predate the infection). Cell type and time point are not known.

This clonotype appeared a few times. The chain has TRBV27 and TRBJ2-7; D is ambiguous. The CDR3 covers 12 residues. Per germline, CDR1 MNHEY and CDR2 SMNVEV (reference sequence). V was shortened by 5 bases and J by 5 bases, with 10 bases between the two germline ends. The CDR3 loop is CASSPNYNEQYF. DNA of the CDR3: TGTGCCAGCAGTCCCAACTACAACGAGCAGTACTTC.

There are a few counts of this clonotype. The chain recombines TRBV20-1 with TRBJ1-1; tentatively, D is TRBD1 (5 bases). Per germline, CDR1 DFQATT and CDR2 SNEGSKA (reference sequence). V lost 3 bases and J 3 bases, leaving 8 bases between the germline ends. There are 12 residues in the CDR3. The DNA of the CDR3 is TGCAGTGCTAGCCTGGGGGACACTGAAGCTTTCTTT. It codes for CSASLGDTEAFF.

J is TRBJ1-6 and V is TRBV18; no definite D call. There are 12 residues in the CDR3. CDR1 and CDR2 from the germline V gene are KGHSH and LQKENI. V was shortened by 6 bases and J by 10 bases, with 10 bases between the two germline ends. The DNA of the CDR3 is TGTGCCAGCTCTGACCCAGACTCACCCCTCCACTTT. This encodes CASSDPDSPLHF. The full variable domain, completed using reference TRBV18 and TRBJ1-6, is NAGVMQNPRHLVRRRGQEARLRCSPMKGHSHVYWYRQLPEEGLKFMVYLQKENIIDESGMPKERFSAEFPKEGPSILRIQQVVRGDSAAYFCASSDPDSPLHFGNGTRLTVT.

V is TRBV11-3 and J is TRBJ2-1; D may be TRBD1 or TRBD2 (5 bases each). The V and J ends lost 4 bases and 15 bases respectively, with 16 bases between them. The CDR3 runs to 12 residues. CDR1 is SGHNT, CDR2 YENEEA, per germline. CDR3 sequence: CASSSPPGPGFF. The CDR3 DNA reads as TGTGCCAGCAGCTCCCCACCGGGACCCGGGTTCTTC.

J is TRBJ2-5 and V is TRBV11-2; D is possibly TRBD1 or TRBD2 (6 bases each). The CDR3 loop spans 16 amino acids. Trimming removed 4 bases from V and 4 bases from J, with 19 bases in between. In germline, CDR1 is SGHAT, CDR2 FQNNGV. The DNA for the CDR3 is TGTGCCAGCAGCTCCGGCGGAGGGGGGAGGCGAGAGACCCAGTACTTC. Amino acids: CASSSGGGGRRETQYF. The variable domain in full, completed from reference TRBV11-2 and TRBJ2-5, reads EAGVAQSPRYKIIEKRQSVAFWCNPISGHATLYWYQQILGQGPKLLIQFQNNGVVDDSQLPKDRFSAERLKGVDSTLKIQPAKLEDSAVYLCASSSGGGGRRETQYFGPGTRLLVL.

The sample holds many counts of this clonotype. The gene calls are TRBV7-2 and TRBJ2-1; D gene unclear. This CDR3 has 12 amino acids. CDR1 and CDR2 from the germline V gene are SGHTA and FQGNSA. Trimming left V 3 bases short and J 5 bases short, with 5 bases between. In DNA form, the CDR3 reads TGTGCCAGCAGCTTGTTCAACAATGAGCAGTTCTTC. It translates to CASSLFNNEQFF.